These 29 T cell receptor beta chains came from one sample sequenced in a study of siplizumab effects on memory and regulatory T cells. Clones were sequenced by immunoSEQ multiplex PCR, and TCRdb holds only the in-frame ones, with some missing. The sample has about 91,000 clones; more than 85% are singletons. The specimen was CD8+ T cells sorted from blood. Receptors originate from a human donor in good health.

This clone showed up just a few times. The chain's CDR3 is CASSEVGWPQHF. CDR3 DNA: TGTGCCAGCAGTGAGGTCGGGTGGCCCCAGCATTTT. The V gene is TRBV2, the J gene TRBJ1-5; D is ambiguous. The CDR3 sequence is 12 residues long. Germline V lookup: CDR1 SNHLY, CDR2 FYNNEI. Deletions cut 3 bases from V and 9 bases from J, with 9 bases between. Based on the CDR3 plus reference TRBV2 and TRBJ1-5, the full variable domain is EPEVTQTPSHQVTQMGQEVILRCVPISNHLYFYWYRQILGQKVEFLVSFYNNEISEKSEIFDDQFSVERPDGSNFTLKIRSTKLEDSAMYFCASSEVGWPQHFGDGTRLSIL.

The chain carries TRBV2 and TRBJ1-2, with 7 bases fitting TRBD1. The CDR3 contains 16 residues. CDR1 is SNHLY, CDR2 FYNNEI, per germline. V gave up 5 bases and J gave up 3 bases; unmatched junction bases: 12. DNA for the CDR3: TGTGCCAGCAGTCAAACTACCGGGACAGAGTACTATGGCTACACCTTC. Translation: CASSQTTGTEYYGYTF.

The CDR3 protein is CASSQQAGAHETQYF. CDR3 bases: TGTGCCAGCAGCCAACAAGCGGGAGCGCACGAGACCCAGTACTTC. This chain connects TRBV7-8 to TRBJ2-5, with TRBD2 matching 8 bases. The CDR3 has 15 amino acids. Unmatched junction bases numbered 10, after V lost 5 bases and J lost 5 bases. Germline loops: CDR1 SGHVS, CDR2 FQNEAQ.

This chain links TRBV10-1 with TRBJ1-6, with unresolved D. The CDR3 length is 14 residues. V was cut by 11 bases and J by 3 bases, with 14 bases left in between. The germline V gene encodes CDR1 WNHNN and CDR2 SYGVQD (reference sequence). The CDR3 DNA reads TGCGCCGCCACCCTGGGAAACTATAATTCACCCCTCCACTTT. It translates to CAATLGNYNSPLHF.

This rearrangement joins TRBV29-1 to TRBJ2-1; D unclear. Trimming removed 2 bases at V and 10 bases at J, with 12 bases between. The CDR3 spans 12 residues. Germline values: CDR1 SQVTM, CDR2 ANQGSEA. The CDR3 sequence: CSVEIMATEQFF. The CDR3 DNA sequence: TGCAGCGTTGAAATTATGGCAACCGAGCAGTTCTTC.

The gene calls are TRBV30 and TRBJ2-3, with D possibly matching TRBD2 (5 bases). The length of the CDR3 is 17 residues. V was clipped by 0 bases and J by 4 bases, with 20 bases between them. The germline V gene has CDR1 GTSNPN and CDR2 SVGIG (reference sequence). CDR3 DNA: TGTGCCTGGAGTGTCGCCCCACTAACGGCGGGCGCAGATACGCAGTATTTT. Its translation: CAWSVAPLTAGADTQYF.

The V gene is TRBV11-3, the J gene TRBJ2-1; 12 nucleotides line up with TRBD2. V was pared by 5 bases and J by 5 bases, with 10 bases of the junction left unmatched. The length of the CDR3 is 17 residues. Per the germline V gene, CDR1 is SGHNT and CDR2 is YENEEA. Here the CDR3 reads CASSTSGLAGIHNEQFF. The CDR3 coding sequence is TGTGCCAGCAGCACAAGCGGACTAGCGGGGATCCACAATGAGCAGTTCTTC. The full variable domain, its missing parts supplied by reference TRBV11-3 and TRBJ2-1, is EAGVVQSPRYKIIEKKQPVAFWCNPISGHNTLYWYLQNLGQGPELLIRYENEEAVDDSQLPKDRFSAERLKGVDSTLKIQPAELGDSAVYLCASSTSGLAGIHNEQFFGPGTRLTVL.

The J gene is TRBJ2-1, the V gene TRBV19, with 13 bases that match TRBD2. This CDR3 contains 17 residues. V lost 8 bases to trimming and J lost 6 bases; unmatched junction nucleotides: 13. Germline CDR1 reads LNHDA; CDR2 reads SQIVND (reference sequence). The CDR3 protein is CASARGLTSGRPNEQFF. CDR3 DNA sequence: TGTGCCAGTGCAAGGGGGTTGACTAGCGGGAGGCCCAATGAGCAGTTCTTC. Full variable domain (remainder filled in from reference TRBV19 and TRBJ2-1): DGGITQSPKYLFRKEGQNVTLSCEQNLNHDAMYWYRQDPGQGLRLIYYSQIVNDFQKGDIAEGYSVSREKKESFPLTVTSAQKNPTAFYLCASARGLTSGRPNEQFFGPGTRLTVL.

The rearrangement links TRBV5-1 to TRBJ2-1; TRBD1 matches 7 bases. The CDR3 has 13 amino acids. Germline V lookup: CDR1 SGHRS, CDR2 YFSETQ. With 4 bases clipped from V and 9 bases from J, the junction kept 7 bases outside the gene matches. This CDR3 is CASSPSGGGEQFF. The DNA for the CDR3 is TGCGCCAGCAGCCCATCAGGGGGTGGTGAGCAGTTCTTC.

In nucleotides, the CDR3 is TGCGCCAGCAGCCCAGGGGGGGAGCTGTTTTTT. The encoded protein is CASSPGGELFF. V gene TRBV4-1 combines with J gene TRBJ2-2; D perhaps matches TRBD1 (5 bases). The CDR3 runs 11 residues. Germline loops: CDR1 MGHRA, CDR2 YSYEKL. V lost 4 bases and J 8 bases, leaving 5 bases between the germline ends.

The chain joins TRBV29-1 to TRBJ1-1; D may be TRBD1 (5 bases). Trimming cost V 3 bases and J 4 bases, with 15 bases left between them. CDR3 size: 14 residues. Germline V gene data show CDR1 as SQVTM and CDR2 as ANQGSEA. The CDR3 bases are TGCAGCGTTGATCTAAGGGGTCTCAGCACTGAAGCTTTCTTT. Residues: CSVDLRGLSTEAFF.

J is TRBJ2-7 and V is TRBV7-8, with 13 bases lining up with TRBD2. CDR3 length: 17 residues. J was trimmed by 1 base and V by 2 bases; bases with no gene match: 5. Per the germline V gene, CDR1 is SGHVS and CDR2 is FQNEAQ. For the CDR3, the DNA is TGTGCCAGCAGCTTAAGGGGACTAGCGGGGATATCCTACGAGCAGTACTTC. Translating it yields CASSLRGLAGISYEQYF. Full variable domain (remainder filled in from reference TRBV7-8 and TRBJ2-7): GAGVSQSPRYKVAKRGQDVALRCDPISGHVSLFWYQQALGQGPEFLTYFQNEAQLDKSGLPSDRFFAERPEGSVSTLKIQRTQQEDSAVYLCASSLRGLAGISYEQYFGPGTRLTVT.

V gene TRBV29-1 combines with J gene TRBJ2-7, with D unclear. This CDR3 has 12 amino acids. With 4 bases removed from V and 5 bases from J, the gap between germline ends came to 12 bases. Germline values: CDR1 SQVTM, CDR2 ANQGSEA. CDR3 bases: TGCAGCGTTGTTAGCTTTTCCCACGAGCAGTACTTC. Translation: CSVVSFSHEQYF.

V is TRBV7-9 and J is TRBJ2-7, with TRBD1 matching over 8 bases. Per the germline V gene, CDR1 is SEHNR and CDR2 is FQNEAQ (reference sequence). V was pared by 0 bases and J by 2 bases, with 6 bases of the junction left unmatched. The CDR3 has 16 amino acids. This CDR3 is CASSLATGGSPYEQYF. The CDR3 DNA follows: TGTGCCAGCAGCTTAGCTACAGGGGGTTCACCCTACGAGCAGTACTTC.

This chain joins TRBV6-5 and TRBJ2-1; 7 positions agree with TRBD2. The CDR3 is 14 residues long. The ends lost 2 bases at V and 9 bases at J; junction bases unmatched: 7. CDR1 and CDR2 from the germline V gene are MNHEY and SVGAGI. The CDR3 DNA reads TGTGCCAGCAGTTACAATGCGGGAGATTTTGAGCAGTTCTTC. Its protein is CASSYNAGDFEQFF.

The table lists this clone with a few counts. CDR3 region: CASRPDQPPLHF. As DNA, the CDR3 is TGTGCCAGCAGGCCGGATCAGCCACCCCTCCACTTT. V gene TRBV7-9 combines with J gene TRBJ1-6; D not certain. CDR3 length: 12 residues. Trimming removed 6 bases at V and 11 bases at J, with 11 bases between. Per germline, CDR1 SEHNR and CDR2 FQNEAQ (reference sequence).

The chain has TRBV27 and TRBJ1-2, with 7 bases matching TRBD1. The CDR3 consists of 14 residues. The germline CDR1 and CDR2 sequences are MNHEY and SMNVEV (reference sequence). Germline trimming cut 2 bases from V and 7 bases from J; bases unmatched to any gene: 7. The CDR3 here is CASSLIGGLSGYTF. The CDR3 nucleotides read TGTGCCAGCAGTTTAATAGGGGGCCTTTCTGGCTACACCTTC.

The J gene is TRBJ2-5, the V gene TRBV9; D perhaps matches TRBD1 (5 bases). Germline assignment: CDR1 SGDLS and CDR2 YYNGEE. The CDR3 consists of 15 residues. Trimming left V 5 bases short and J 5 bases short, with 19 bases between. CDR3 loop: CASRATGNAEETQYF. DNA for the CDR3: TGTGCCAGCAGAGCAACAGGTAATGCCGAGGAGACCCAGTACTTC.

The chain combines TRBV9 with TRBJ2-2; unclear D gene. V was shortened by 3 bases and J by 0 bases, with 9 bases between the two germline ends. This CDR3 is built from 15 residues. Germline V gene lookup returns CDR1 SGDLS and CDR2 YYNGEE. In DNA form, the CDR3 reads TGTGCCAGCAGCGCCGCTTCAACGAACACCGGGGAGCTGTTTTTT. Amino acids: CASSAASTNTGELFF.

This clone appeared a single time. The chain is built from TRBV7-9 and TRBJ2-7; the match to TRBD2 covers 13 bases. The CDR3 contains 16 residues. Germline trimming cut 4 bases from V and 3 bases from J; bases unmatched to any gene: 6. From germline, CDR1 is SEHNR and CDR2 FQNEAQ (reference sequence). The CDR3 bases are TGTGCCAGCAGCTCCCGGACTAGCGGGAGCCTCTACGAGCAGTACTTC. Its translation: CASSSRTSGSLYEQYF.

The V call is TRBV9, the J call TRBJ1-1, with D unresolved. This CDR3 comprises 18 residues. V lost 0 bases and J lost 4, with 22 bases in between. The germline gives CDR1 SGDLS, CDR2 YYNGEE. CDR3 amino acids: CASSVATGGGEGITEAFF. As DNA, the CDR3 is TGTGCCAGCAGCGTAGCTACCGGAGGCGGCGAGGGCATCACTGAAGCTTTCTTT.

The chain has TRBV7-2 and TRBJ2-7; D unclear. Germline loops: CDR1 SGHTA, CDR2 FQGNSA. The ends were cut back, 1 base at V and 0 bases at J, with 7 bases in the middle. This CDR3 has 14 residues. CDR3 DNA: TGTGCCAGCAGCTTAGATCCACTCTCCTACGAGCAGTACTTC. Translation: CASSLDPLSYEQYF.

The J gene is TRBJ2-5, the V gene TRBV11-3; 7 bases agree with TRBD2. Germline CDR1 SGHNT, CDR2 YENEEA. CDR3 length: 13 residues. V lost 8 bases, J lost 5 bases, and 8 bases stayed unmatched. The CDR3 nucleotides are TGTGCCAGCCAACCTCGGGGGGAGGAGACCCAGTACTTC. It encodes CASQPRGEETQYF.

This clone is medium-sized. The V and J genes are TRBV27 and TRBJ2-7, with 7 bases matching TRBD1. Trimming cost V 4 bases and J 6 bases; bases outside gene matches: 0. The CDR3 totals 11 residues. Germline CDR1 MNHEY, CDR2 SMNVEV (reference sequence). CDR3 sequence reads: CASSSGGEQYF. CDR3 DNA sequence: TGTGCCAGCAGTTCAGGGGGCGAGCAGTACTTC.

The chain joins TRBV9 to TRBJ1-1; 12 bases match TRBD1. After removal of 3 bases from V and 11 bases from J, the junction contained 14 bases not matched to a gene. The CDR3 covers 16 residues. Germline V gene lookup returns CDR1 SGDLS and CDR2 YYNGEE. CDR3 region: CASSDNRGTGGEGAFF. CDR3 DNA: TGTGCCAGCAGCGACAATCGCGGGACAGGGGGCGAGGGGGCTTTCTTT. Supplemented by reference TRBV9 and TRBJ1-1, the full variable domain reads DSGVTQTPKHLITATGQRVTLRCSPRSGDLSVYWYQQSLDQGLQFLIQYYNGEERAKGNILERFSAQQFPDLHSELNLSSLELGDSALYFCASSDNRGTGGEGAFFGQGTRLTVV.

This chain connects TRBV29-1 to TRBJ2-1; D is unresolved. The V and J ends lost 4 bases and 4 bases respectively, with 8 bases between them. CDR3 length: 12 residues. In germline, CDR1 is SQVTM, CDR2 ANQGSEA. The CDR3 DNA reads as TGCAGCGTTGTACGGCGGTACAATGAGCAGTTCTTC. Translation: CSVVRRYNEQFF.

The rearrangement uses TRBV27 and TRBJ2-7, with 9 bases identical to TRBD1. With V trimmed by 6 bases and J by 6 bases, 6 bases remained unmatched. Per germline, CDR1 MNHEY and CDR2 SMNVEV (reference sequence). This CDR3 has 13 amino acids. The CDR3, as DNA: TGTGCCAGCAGAAAACAGGGGGCCAGCGAGCAGTACTTC. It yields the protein CASRKQGASEQYF.

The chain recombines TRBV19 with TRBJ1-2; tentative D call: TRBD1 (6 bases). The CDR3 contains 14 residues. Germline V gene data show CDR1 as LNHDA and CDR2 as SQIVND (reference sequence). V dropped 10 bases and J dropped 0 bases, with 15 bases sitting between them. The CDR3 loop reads CATRQAFTNYGYTF. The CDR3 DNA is TGTGCCACTAGACAGGCCTTTACTAACTATGGCTACACCTTC.

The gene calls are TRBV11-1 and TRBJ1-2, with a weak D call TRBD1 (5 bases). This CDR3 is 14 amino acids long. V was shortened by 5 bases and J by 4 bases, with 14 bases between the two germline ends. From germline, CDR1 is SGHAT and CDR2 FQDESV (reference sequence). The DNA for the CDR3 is TGTGCCAGCAGCCCTCCAGGGCAGAGCTATGGCTACACCTTC. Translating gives CASSPPGQSYGYTF.